These T cell receptor beta chains were read from a single sample in a study of T-cell memory formation after mild COVID-19. TCRdb re-called the 5' RACE reads through MiXCR, storing one row per CDR3 protein. Here the sample spans around 340,000 distinct CDR3 sequences, roughly 14% being singletons. Specimen: PBMCs or a T cell subset sorted from them (not recorded which). All receptors derive from a man younger than 35 who had mild COVID-19 (a few samples of this study predate the infection). Cell type and time point are not known. Each CDR3 is given with its conserved first and last residue. A D gene is named only where the DNA matches it firmly. A row's size may be missing; if present it is once, few, many or a size class.

d_gene: -
v_gene: TRBV18
j_gene: TRBJ1-2
abundance: few
CDR3nt: TGTGCCAGCTCCATCTTCCAGGGACACCAAGATGGCTACACCTTC
CDR3aa: CASSIFQGHQDGYTF

d_gene: -
v_gene: TRBV2
j_gene: TRBJ1-1
abundance: -
CDR3nt: TGTGCCAGCAGTGAAGAGGTTATGAACACTGAAGCTTTCTTT
CDR3aa: CASSEEVMNTEAFF

d_gene: TRBD1
v_gene: TRBV16
j_gene: TRBJ2-4
abundance: -
CDR3nt: TGTGCCAGCAGCCCCGGGACAGCGAAAGCCAAAAACATTCAGTACTTC
CDR3aa: CASSPGTAKAKNIQYF

d_gene: -
v_gene: TRBV29-1
j_gene: TRBJ1-2
abundance: few
CDR3nt: TGCAGCGTTGGACCGAGGCTCGCTACGGGCTACACCTTC
CDR3aa: CSVGPRLATGYTF

d_gene: TRBD1
v_gene: TRBV4-3
j_gene: TRBJ2-2
abundance: few
CDR3nt: TGCGCCAGCAGCCAACCCGGGATGGGACAGAAGACCGGGGAGCTGTTTTTT
CDR3aa: CASSQPGMGQKTGELFF

d_gene: -
v_gene: TRBV6-5
j_gene: TRBJ2-4
abundance: -
CDR3nt: TGTGCCAGCAGGCAGGGGTTAGCCAAAAACATTCAGTACTTC
CDR3aa: CASRQGLAKNIQYF

d_gene: -
v_gene: TRBV2
j_gene: TRBJ2-5
abundance: -
CDR3nt: TGTGCCAGCACAACGGACTTCGGGGTGTTTATCGACCAAGAGACCCAGTACTTC
CDR3aa: CASTTDFGVFIDQETQYF

d_gene: -
v_gene: TRBV4-1
j_gene: TRBJ2-1
abundance: few
CDR3nt: TGCGCCAGCAGCCAAGCCAGGACGGGGGACTACAATGAGCAGTTCTTC
CDR3aa: CASSQARTGDYNEQFF

d_gene: -
v_gene: TRBV19
j_gene: TRBJ1-5
abundance: -
CDR3nt: TGTGCCAGTAGGCCAAACAGGGACCAGCCCCAGCATTTT
CDR3aa: CASRPNRDQPQHF

d_gene: -
v_gene: TRBV20-1
j_gene: TRBJ2-3
abundance: -
CDR3nt: TGCAGTGCTAGTGGGTCCGGGTGGGCCACAGATACGCAGTATTTT
CDR3aa: CSASGSGWATDTQYF

d_gene: -
v_gene: TRBV7-9
j_gene: TRBJ1-3
abundance: -
CDR3nt: TGTGCCAGCAGCCCCGTTGGAAACACCATATATTTT
CDR3aa: CASSPVGNTIYF

d_gene: TRBD1
v_gene: TRBV7-2
j_gene: TRBJ1-2
abundance: -
CDR3nt: TGTGCCAGCAGCCGGGACAGCCCCTATGGCTACACCTTC
CDR3aa: CASSRDSPYGYTF

d_gene: TRBD1
v_gene: TRBV6-5
j_gene: TRBJ1-1
abundance: few
CDR3nt: TGTGCCAGCAATCCGGGACAGGGGTTGTTCACTGAAGCTTTCTTT
CDR3aa: CASNPGQGLFTEAFF

d_gene: -
v_gene: TRBV2
j_gene: TRBJ1-1
abundance: -
CDR3nt: TGTGCCAGCAGTGAACTTTTTGGAGACCCGAACACTGAAGCTTTCTTT
CDR3aa: CASSELFGDPNTEAFF

d_gene: TRBD1
v_gene: TRBV7-2
j_gene: TRBJ2-6
abundance: -
CDR3nt: TGTGCCAGCAGCTTAGCGTGGACAGGGGGGTCTGGGGCCAACGTCCTGACTTTC
CDR3aa: CASSLAWTGGSGANVLTF

d_gene: -
v_gene: TRBV11-2
j_gene: TRBJ1-4
abundance: -
CDR3nt: TGTGCCAGCAGCTTAGATCGTGGGGGGATAAATGAAAAACTGTTTTTT
CDR3aa: CASSLDRGGINEKLFF

d_gene: -
v_gene: TRBV15
j_gene: TRBJ1-2
abundance: few
CDR3nt: TGTGCCACCAGCAGAATGGCCGATAGGGGCTACACCTTC
CDR3aa: CATSRMADRGYTF

d_gene: -
v_gene: TRBV6-2/TRBV6-3
j_gene: TRBJ2-3
abundance: -
CDR3nt: TGTGCCAGCAGTTACGTGGCTGGCACAGATACGCAGTATTTT
CDR3aa: CASSYVAGTDTQYF

d_gene: -
v_gene: TRBV20-1
j_gene: TRBJ2-5
abundance: -
CDR3nt: TGCAGTGCTAGAGATGGCGGGAAAGAGACCCAGTACTTC
CDR3aa: CSARDGGKETQYF

d_gene: -
v_gene: TRBV7-2
j_gene: TRBJ1-2
abundance: -
CDR3nt: TGTGCCAGCAGATTACAGGGCAACTATGGCTACACCTTC
CDR3aa: CASRLQGNYGYTF

d_gene: -
v_gene: TRBV6-4
j_gene: TRBJ2-1
abundance: -
CDR3nt: TGTGCCAGCAGTGAGGACAACGTAAATGAGCAGTTCTTC
CDR3aa: CASSEDNVNEQFF

d_gene: TRBD2
v_gene: TRBV7-9
j_gene: TRBJ2-5
abundance: few
CDR3nt: TGTGCCAGCAGCTTCCTCCCGGGGGGGATGATGCAAGAGACCCAGTACTTC
CDR3aa: CASSFLPGGMMQETQYF

d_gene: -
v_gene: TRBV20-1
j_gene: TRBJ1-5
abundance: few
CDR3nt: TGCAGTGCTAGAGAAGACAGGCGCGGCAATCAGCCCCAGCATTTT
CDR3aa: CSAREDRRGNQPQHF